Listed below are T cell receptor beta chains from one sample, sequenced in a study of T-cell memory formation after mild COVID-19. TCRdb re-called the 5' RACE reads with MiXCR, one entry per CDR3 protein. The data contain about 540,000 distinct CDR3 sequences, roughly 20% of them seen just once; the ten biggest clones take up 12%. The sample comprised PBMCs or a T cell subset sorted from them (not recorded which). Receptor source: an adult woman who had mild COVID-19 (a few samples of this study predate the infection). Cell type and time point are not known. Both conserved end residues are part of each CDR3. Fields, in order: D gene, clone size, V gene, J gene, CDR3 DNA, CDR3 protein. A D gene is named only where the DNA matches it firmly. Expanded clones get a size class; other rows say once, few or many, or leave the size out.

>TRBD2|few|TRBV20-1|TRBJ2-1
TGCAGTGCTAGAGAAGGGAGGGGTCCCAATGAGCAGTTCTTC
CSAREGRGPNEQFF
>TRBD1|NA|TRBV12-5|TRBJ2-1
TGTGCTAGTGGTTTGCCCGGGGACAGTCTGTGGGATGAGCAGTTCTTC
CASGLPGDSLWDEQFF
>TRBD1|NA|TRBV11-2|TRBJ1-1
TGTGCCAGCAGCACCATCCGGGACAGGGCACACTTATACCTCTCTGACACTGAAGCTTTCTTT
CASSTIRDRAHLYLSDTEAFF
>TRBD2|NA|TRBV12-3/TRBV12-4|TRBJ2-4
TGTGCCAGCAGCTCTAGCGGGGGGGCTGACATTCAGTACTTC
CASSSSGGADIQYF
>NA|NA|TRBV20-1|TRBJ2-7
TGCAGTGCTAGAGGGAGGGTTGCCTACGAGCAGTACTTC
CSARGRVAYEQYF
>NA|NA|TRBV5-4|TRBJ1-1
TGTGCCAGCAGCTTGGGGAGGATTAACACTGAAGCTTTCTTT
CASSLGRINTEAFF
>TRBD2|many|TRBV7-8|TRBJ2-1
TGTGCCAGCAGCCCGGGACTAGCGTACAATGAGCAGTTCTTC
CASSPGLAYNEQFF
>NA|many|TRBV10-3|TRBJ2-5
TGTGCCATCAGTGACCGGGACTTAAAAGAGACCCAGTACTTC
CAISDRDLKETQYF
>NA|few|TRBV2|TRBJ2-7
TGTGCCAGCAGTCAGAAGGGGGGGATTCGAACCTACGAGCAGTACTTC
CASSQKGGIRTYEQYF
>NA|few|TRBV2|TRBJ2-5
TGTGCCAGCAGCGCTCCCGGGGCAAAAGAGACCCAGTACTTC
CASSAPGAKETQYF
>TRBD2|many|TRBV28|TRBJ2-7
TGTGCCAGCAGTTTAGGCGGGACTAGCGGGTTCGAGCAGTACTTC
CASSLGGTSGFEQYF
>TRBD2|few|TRBV4-3|TRBJ2-2
TGCGCCAGCAGCCAAGATAAAGCGGGATACACCGGGGAGCTGTTTTTT
CASSQDKAGYTGELFF
>NA|few|TRBV13|TRBJ2-7
TGTGCCAGCAGCTTAGATCAGGGGGGGCTCTACGAGCAGTACTTC
CASSLDQGGLYEQYF
>NA|many|TRBV7-2|TRBJ2-7
TGTGCCAGCAACCAAGCGGGCCCGGTACTTACGTTCGGCGAGCAGTACTTC
CASNQAGPVLTFGEQYF
>NA|few|TRBV7-3|TRBJ2-5
TGTGCCAGCAGCCCCAACGGAGAGACCCAGTACTTC
CASSPNGETQYF
>NA|few|TRBV15|TRBJ1-1
TGTGCCACCAGCAGGGTTCGTGCTGAAGCTTTCTTT
CATSRVRAEAFF
>NA|many|TRBV6-2/TRBV6-3|TRBJ1-2
TGTGCCAGCACCTCTAACAGCGGCTATGGCTACACCTTC
CASTSNSGYGYTF
>NA|NA|TRBV15|TRBJ1-1
TGTGCCACCAGCAGGACCAGGAACACTGAAGCTTTCTTT
CATSRTRNTEAFF
>NA|NA|TRBV6-1|TRBJ1-1
TGTGCCAGCAGTCGGGACTCACAGAACACTGAAGCTTTCTTT
CASSRDSQNTEAFF
>NA|NA|TRBV12-3/TRBV12-4|TRBJ1-3
TGTGCCAGCAACTTCGGGGGCGCTGGGTCTGGAAACACCATATATTTT
CASNFGGAGSGNTIYF
>TRBD2|NA|TRBV29-1|TRBJ2-3
TGCAGCGTTAGTATAGCGGGAACGAGCACAGATACGCAGTATTTT
CSVSIAGTSTDTQYF
>NA|few|TRBV7-8|TRBJ2-1
TGTGCCAGCAGTCCAGAGACGTATGAGCAGTTCTTC
CASSPETYEQFF
>NA|few|TRBV6-2/TRBV6-3|TRBJ2-2
TGTGCCAGCAGTTACTCTATAAACCGGGACCGAATCATCACCGGGGAGCTGTTTTTT
CASSYSINRDRIITGELFF
>TRBD2|many|TRBV24-1|TRBJ2-1
TGTGCCACCAGTGAATGGGGCGGGGGGGACAATGAGCAGTTCTTC
CATSEWGGGDNEQFF
>NA|many|TRBV7-7|TRBJ2-5
TGTGCTAGCAGCCAGGATTTACAAGCCCCGGGAGAGACCCAGTACTTC
CASSQDLQAPGETQYF
>NA|medium-sized|TRBV5-1|TRBJ2-5
TGCGCCAGCCGTAAAGGACTACAAGAGACCCAGTACTTC
CASRKGLQETQYF
>TRBD2|NA|TRBV10-3|TRBJ2-3
TGTGCCATCAGTGAGTCTCCGGGGGGAAGCACAGATACGCAGTATTTT
CAISESPGGSTDTQYF
>NA|few|TRBV15|TRBJ2-7
TGTGCCACCAGCGGCCGTTCCGTTGGGCCCTACGAGCAGTACTTC
CATSGRSVGPYEQYF
>NA|few|TRBV20-1|TRBJ1-6
TGCAGTGCACCAAGCGGCGGGGTACCCAATAATTCACCCCTCCACTTT
CSAPSGGVPNNSPLHF
>NA|NA|TRBV12-3/TRBV12-4|TRBJ2-7
TGTGCCAGCAGTTTAGCGGTGGGCCTCTTCGGGCAGTACTTC
CASSLAVGLFGQYF
>NA|few|TRBV18|TRBJ2-1
TGTGCCAGCTCACCACCTCCCAGGAATGAGCAGTTCTTC
CASSPPPRNEQFF
>NA|few|TRBV29-1|TRBJ1-2
TGCAGCGTTGACAGGGCCTATGGCTACACCTTC
CSVDRAYGYTF
>TRBD1|NA|TRBV4-1|TRBJ1-2
TGCGCCAGCAGCCGACATCCTGGACAGGGAGATTATGGCTACACCTTC
CASSRHPGQGDYGYTF
>TRBD1|few|TRBV20-1|TRBJ1-1
TGCAGTGCTAGATCGACAGGGGGCATGAACACTGAAGCTTTCTTT
CSARSTGGMNTEAFF
>NA|NA|TRBV7-2|TRBJ2-5
TGTGCCAGCAGCATAAATACCTTCCAGGAGACCCAGTACTTC
CASSINTFQETQYF
>NA|many|TRBV7-2|TRBJ2-3
TGTGCCAGCAGGGATAACTGGGACGCGCAGTATTTT
CASRDNWDAQYF
>TRBD1|few|TRBV5-1|TRBJ2-7
TGCGCCAGCAGCTTCCTTGGGACAGGGACCTACGAGCAGTACTTC
CASSFLGTGTYEQYF
>TRBD2|NA|TRBV6-5|TRBJ2-7
TGTGCCAGCAGGACTAGCGGGGCCGCCTACGAGCAGTACTTC
CASRTSGAAYEQYF
>TRBD2|NA|TRBV12-3/TRBV12-4|TRBJ2-7
TGTGCCAGCAGTCTCAATCGGACTAGCGGGCGTACCGAGCAGTACTTC
CASSLNRTSGRTEQYF
>TRBD2|NA|TRBV5-1|TRBJ2-1
TGCGCCAGCAGCTTGGCCAGCGGGGATTCCTACAATGAGCAGTTCTTC
CASSLASGDSYNEQFF
>NA|few|TRBV24-1|TRBJ2-1
TGTGCCACCAGTGATTTGCGCGGGACGTACAATGAGCAGTTCTTC
CATSDLRGTYNEQFF
>TRBD1|NA|TRBV5-1|TRBJ2-7
TGCGCCAGCAGCTTGACAGGGGGAATAGGCTCCTACGAGCAGTACTTC
CASSLTGGIGSYEQYF
>NA|once|TRBV12-3/TRBV12-4|TRBJ1-3
TGTGCCAGCAGTCAAGCCCCTGGAAACACCATATATTTT
CASSQAPGNTIYF
>TRBD1|few|TRBV7-3|TRBJ2-6
TGTGCCAGCAGCTACCGACAGGGGGCCTCTGGGGCCAACGTCCTGACTTTC
CASSYRQGASGANVLTF
>TRBD1|few|TRBV12-3/TRBV12-4|TRBJ1-5
TGTGCCAGCAGTCCGCGACAGGGGAGGGTTAGCAATCAGCCCCAGCATTTT
CASSPRQGRVSNQPQHF
>TRBD1|NA|TRBV6-5|TRBJ2-1
TGTGCCAGCAGTTTCGGACCTCCAGGGGGAGTGCAGTTCTTC
CASSFGPPGGVQFF
>TRBD1|NA|TRBV6-5|TRBJ2-2
TGTGCCAGCAGAGGGACAGACGCGAACACCGGGGAGCTGTTTTTT
CASRGTDANTGELFF
>NA|NA|TRBV12-5|TRBJ2-7
TGTGCTAGTGGTTGGGGCCGACAGTCCTACGAGCAGTACTTC
CASGWGRQSYEQYF
>NA|few|TRBV11-2|TRBJ2-3
TGTGCCAGCAGCCTCTGGACTCGCACAGATACGCAGTATTTT
CASSLWTRTDTQYF
>NA|few|TRBV29-1|TRBJ2-1
TGCAGCGTTGAAGAGACCTCCCCCGGGACTTACAATGAGCAGTTCTTC
CSVEETSPGTYNEQFF
>NA|NA|TRBV5-1|TRBJ2-7
TGCGCCAGCAGCTTGGACAGCGGTCGGACCTACGAGCAGTACTTC
CASSLDSGRTYEQYF
>TRBD1|NA|TRBV18|TRBJ2-2
TGTGCCAGCTCACAATCGGCCAGGGGGCACGCCGGGGAGCTGTTTTTT
CASSQSARGHAGELFF
>TRBD1|NA|TRBV28|TRBJ2-7
TGTGCCAGCAGTGAGACAGGGGCCTACGAGCAGTACTTC
CASSETGAYEQYF
>NA|NA|TRBV19|TRBJ2-7
TGTGCCAGTAGTATCTACGCTGGACAGTACTACGAGCAGTACTTC
CASSIYAGQYYEQYF
>NA|few|TRBV4-1|TRBJ1-2
TGCGCCAGCAGCCCCCAGGACGGAGTCTATGGCTACACCTTC
CASSPQDGVYGYTF
>NA|few|TRBV6-6|TRBJ2-3
TGTGCCAGCAGGTGGGATCGCTCCACAGATACGCAGTATTTT
CASRWDRSTDTQYF
>TRBD1|few|TRBV29-1|TRBJ2-1
TGCAGCGTTGAAGATCTCTCTGGACAGGGGTCTGTGAATGAGCAGTTCTTC
CSVEDLSGQGSVNEQFF
>TRBD1|NA|TRBV19|TRBJ1-2
TGTGCCAGTAGTATCTCGGGACAGCACTATGGCTACACCTTC
CASSISGQHYGYTF
>TRBD1|NA|TRBV30|TRBJ1-6
TGTGCCTGGAGTGCTCAAGGGGGCTCTTCTTCACCCCTCCACTTT
CAWSAQGGSSSPLHF
>NA|NA|TRBV7-7|TRBJ2-5
TGTGCCAGCAGCTCGGGACTCCCTGGGAAGACCCAGTACTTC
CASSSGLPGKTQYF